This T cell receptor beta chain originates from a study of STAT5B mutations in CD4+ large granular lymphocyte leukemia. Assay: immunoSEQ multiplex PCR; the TCRdb copy retains only in-frame clones and omits some. The table records 35,000 or so clones, approximately 69% of them present only once. Study-wide findings and caveats: Main leukemic clonotypes were patient-specific, but more than 20% appeared at low frequency elsewhere.

Note on this clone: Its antigen is still unknown.

Buffy coats from healthy blood donors served as controls. The CDR3 runs to 18 residues. Germline lookup yields CDR1 MGHRA and CDR2 YSYEKL. The V and J ends lost 2 bases and 8 bases respectively, with 22 bases between them. This TCR came from a human donor in good health. V gene TRBV4-1 combines with J gene TRBJ1-6; D ambiguous. Sample: CD4+ T cells from blood buffy coats. DNA for the CDR3: TGCGCCAGCAGCCAACTCGACTTAATCCCCACAATCCATTCACCCCTCCACTTT. Encoded protein: CASSQLDLIPTIHSPLHF.